The T cell receptor beta chain under discussion was sequenced for a study of blood T cell repertoires in COVID-19. Across the study: Samples came from the United States, Italy and Spain, spanning acute and convalescent COVID-19. In each case, the material was cDNA or gDNA derived from T cells, B-cell-depleted T cells, or PBMCs.

Sequencing was performed with immunoSEQ multiplex PCR; in TCRdb, only in-frame clones are kept and a portion is missing. The repertoire holds 250,000 to 350,000 clones, with around 87% as singletons. The V gene lost 3 bases and the J gene lost 1 base, with 9 bases spanning the gap. Germline V gene lookup returns CDR1 GTSNPN and CDR2 SVGIG (reference sequence). The CDR3 runs to 13 residues. This clonotype was obtained from a woman between 45 and 65 years old who had recovered from COVID-19. This rearrangement joins TRBV30 to TRBJ1-1; D gene ambiguous. Sequenced material: peripheral blood. The CDR3: CAWRRRGNTEAFF. The CDR3 bases are TGTGCCTGGAGGAGAAGAGGGAACACTGAAGCTTTCTTT.